This entry concerns a single TCR beta chain. Its matching antigen is unknown. This sample is part of a study of beta chain features in type 1 diabetes. General study results and limits: Across all four CD4+ subsets, people with type 1 diabetes showed modestly shorter TCRB CDR3s.

With 5 bases removed from V and 0 bases from J, the gap between germline ends came to 14 bases. This CDR3 is built from 15 residues. Germline loops: CDR1 SGHNT, CDR2 YYREEE (reference sequence). Of the isolated RNA, all was reverse transcribed, and so the sequenced material was expressed TCRB transcripts. This table comes from immunoSEQ multiplex PCR, and its TCRdb copy is limited to in-frame clones, with some not included. This table has about 660,000 clones, around 15% appearing once. This clonotype originated in a man in his late teens or twenties with type 1 diabetes. The rearrangement uses TRBV5-4 and TRBJ2-5; D is ambiguous. The specimen sequenced was naive CD4+ T cells from blood. This chain's CDR3 is CASRPRGAYQETQYF. Written as DNA, the CDR3 is TGTGCCAGCAGGCCCCGCGGTGCGTACCAAGAGACCCAGTACTTC.